The following is a T cell receptor beta chain sequence with its context. Its antigen is not identified. Germline V lookup: CDR1 MNHNY, CDR2 SVGAGI (reference sequence). This CDR3 is 17 amino acids long. The V end lost 5 bases, the J end lost 6 bases, and 23 bases lay between the germline ends. This specimen belongs to a study of T cell responses to AZD1222 COVID-19 vaccine. The overall study: Combined were second doses at about 4 or about 12 weeks. Overall study findings and caveats: Of spike-specific TCRs, nearly half reportedly target regions left unmutated in variants. Spike-specific TCR breadth and depth grew following two AZD1222 doses. Most donors were white British, females outnumbered males, and clonal diversity was possibly underestimated.

Measured with immunoSEQ multiplex PCR; TCRdb has only the in-frame clones, and not every one. The sample records roughly 110,000 clones, around 90% being singletons. The source was peripheral blood, collected on day 0 of AZD1222 vaccination. The sequence came from an adult in good health. This chain uses TRBV6-6 with TRBJ1-5; D might be TRBD1 (6 bases). CDR3 nucleotides: TGTGCCAGCAGTCACAAAGCCTCGGGGCTAGGGGGTCAGCCCCAGCATTTT. Amino acid sequence: CASSHKASGLGGQPQHF.